This T cell receptor beta chain was recorded in a study of cytomegalovirus exposure and HLA in healthy donors. Comments on this clone: Antigen unknown.

Amplification used 60 Vbeta primers and 13 Jbeta primers. Authors' data handling: Unique TCR beta chains numbered about 79 million in a later analysis, with roughly 11 million shared. Libraries were prepared by immunoSEQ multiplex PCR; TCRdb keeps only in-frame clonotypes and omits some of them. V and J calls and clone size follow that table, whereas D and trimming were derived from the DNA. Of 200,000 to 250,000 clones in the sample, more than 75% were seen once. The germline CDR1 and CDR2 sequences are SGHAT and FQNNGV. The CDR3 spans 15 residues. V gave up 5 bases and J gave up 3 bases; unmatched junction bases: 6. The study's findings and limits: V segments that were indistinguishable, TRBV6-2 and TRBV6-3 among them, were omitted from analysis.

V is TRBV11-2 and J is TRBJ2-7; 11 bases align to TRBD2. The material sequenced was PBMCs. This TCR came from a male donor in good health and CMV-seronegative. CDR3 nucleotide sequence: TGTGCCAGCAGCGCGACTAGCGGGAACCTCTACGAGCAGTACTTC. This translates into CASSATSGNLYEQYF.